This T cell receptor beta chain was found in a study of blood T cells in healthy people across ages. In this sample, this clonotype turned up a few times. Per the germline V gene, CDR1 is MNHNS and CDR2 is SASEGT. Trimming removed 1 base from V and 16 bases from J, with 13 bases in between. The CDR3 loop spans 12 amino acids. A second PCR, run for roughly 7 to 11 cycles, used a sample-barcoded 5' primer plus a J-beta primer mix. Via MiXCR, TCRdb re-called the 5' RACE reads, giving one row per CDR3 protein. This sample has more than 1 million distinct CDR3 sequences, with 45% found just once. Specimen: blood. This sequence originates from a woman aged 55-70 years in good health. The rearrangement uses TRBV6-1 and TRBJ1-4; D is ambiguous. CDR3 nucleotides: TGTGCCAGCAGTGAAGGAGACTTCCCAGGGTTTTTT. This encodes CASSEGDFPGFF.